These 20 T cell receptor beta chains came from one sample sequenced in a study of vaccination effects on CD4 cells after COVID-19. These TCRs are of unknown antigen specificity. Libraries were prepared by immunoSEQ multiplex PCR; TCRdb keeps only in-frame clonotypes and omits some of them. The data contain some 30,000 clones, about 73% of them seen just once; the ten biggest clones take up about 3.8%. Scientists isolated CD4+ T cells after a roughly 10-day culture period ended. Sequencing was performed on CD4+ T cells from PBMCs cultured without peptide, taken before COVID-19 vaccination. These receptors were taken from a human donor who received a COVID-19 vaccine.

The chain combines TRBV18 with TRBJ1-5, with D possibly TRBD1 on 6 matching bases. The CDR3 is made up of 13 amino acids. Germline CDR1 KGHSH, CDR2 LQKENI. Trimming removed 3 bases from V and 4 bases from J, with 7 bases in between. DNA for the CDR3: TGTGCCAGCTCACCTGGACAGAATCAGCCCCAGCATTTT. The encoded protein is CASSPGQNQPQHF. The full variable domain, completed using reference TRBV18 and TRBJ1-5, is NAGVMQNPRHLVRRRGQEARLRCSPMKGHSHVYWYRQLPEEGLKFMVYLQKENIIDESGMPKERFSAEFPKEGPSILRIQQVVRGDSAAYFCASSPGQNQPQHFGDGTRLSIL.

This clone was recorded a few times. The chain carries TRBV25-1 and TRBJ1-2, with D uncertain. The CDR3 consists of 12 residues. V dropped 0 bases and J dropped 4 bases, with 3 bases sitting between them. In germline, CDR1 is MGHDK, CDR2 SYGVNS. The CDR3 reads CASSEYSYGYTF. The CDR3 bases are TGTGCCAGCAGTGAATATTCCTATGGCTACACCTTC.

The chain is built from TRBV12-3 or TRBV12-4 and TRBJ2-1; D gene unclear. This CDR3 contains 12 residues. Trimming removed 5 bases from V and 8 bases from J, with 10 bases in between. CDR3 sequence (DNA): TGTGCCAGCAGTCATGCATTACATGAGCAGTTCTTC. Protein: CASSHALHEQFF.

The DNA for the CDR3 is TGTGCCAGCAGTTACCCGGGACAGAGGGTACGCACAGATACGCAGTATTTT. Translated: CASSYPGQRVRTDTQYF. The rearrangement links TRBV6-2 or TRBV6-3 to TRBJ2-3, with 7 positions matching TRBD1. With V trimmed by 2 bases and J by 1 base, 9 bases remained unmatched. This CDR3 region has 17 residues. CDR1 is MNHEY and CDR2 is SVGEGT in the germline V gene.

The chain links TRBV6-5 to TRBJ2-5; 8 bases fit TRBD1. CDR1 and CDR2 from the germline V gene are MNHEY and SVGAGI. Germline trimming cut 0 bases from V and 5 bases from J; bases unmatched to any gene: 5. The CDR3 extends over 15 amino acids. The CDR3 DNA is TGTGCCAGCAGTTACTCGGGCAGGGGGCCCGAGACCCAGTACTTC. It yields the protein CASSYSGRGPETQYF.

The chain is built from TRBV19 and TRBJ2-7, with TRBD2 identical over 13 bases. Germline V CDR1 and CDR2: LNHDA, SQIVND (reference sequence). This CDR3 contains 17 residues. Germline trimming cut 1 base from V and 0 bases from J; bases unmatched to any gene: 3. CDR3 amino acids: CASSIGTSGSVSYEQYF. The DNA for the CDR3 is TGTGCCAGTAGTATAGGGACTAGCGGGAGTGTCTCCTACGAGCAGTACTTC.

The chain is built from TRBV13 and TRBJ1-2, with D hard to call. Germline V gives CDR1 PRHDT, CDR2 FYEKMQ (reference sequence). V was pared by 4 bases and J by 8 bases, with 14 bases between. This CDR3 spans 13 amino acids. The CDR3 DNA is TGTGCCAGCAGCTGGGGTAGAAGCGGGGGCTACACCTTC. Translated, it gives CASSWGRSGGYTF. The full variable domain, completed using reference TRBV13 and TRBJ1-2, is AAGVIQSPRHLIKEKRETATLKCYPIPRHDTVYWYQQGPGQDPQFLISFYEKMQSDKGSIPDRFSAQQFSDYHSELNMSSLELGDSALYFCASSWGRSGGYTFGSGTRLTVV.

This clone appeared a few times. The chain couples TRBV15 to TRBJ1-2, with 9 bases identical to TRBD1. The V gene's germline CDR1 is LNHNV and CDR2 YYDKDF (reference sequence). The CDR3 is 15 amino acids. Germline trimming cut 3 bases from V and 7 bases from J; bases unmatched to any gene: 9. The CDR3 loop is CATSRMDRGRGGYTF. The CDR3, as DNA: TGTGCCACCAGCAGGATGGACAGGGGTAGGGGTGGCTACACCTTC.

With regard to this clone: The junction departs from the called germline gene at one end, perhaps through a read error. This sequence joins TRBV3-1 (or the pseudogene TRBV3-2) and TRBJ2-1, with D perhaps assigned TRBD1 or TRBD2 (6 bases each). Germline CDR1 LGHDT, CDR2 YNNKEL (reference sequence). The CDR3 sequence is 15 residues long. CDR3 protein: CASRQGGTKVHEQFF. The CDR3 DNA follows: TGTGCCAGCAGGCAAGGGGGGACCAAGGTCCATGAGCAGTTCTTC.

This chain links TRBV4-1 with TRBJ2-1; 9 nucleotides align to TRBD2. Germline CDR1 MGHRA, CDR2 YSYEKL. This CDR3 contains 18 residues. V lost 4 bases, J lost 6 bases, and 16 bases stayed unmatched. The CDR3 region is CASSPANLGGRAGNEQFF. The CDR3 coding sequence is TGCGCCAGCAGCCCTGCCAACCTCGGCGGGAGGGCCGGCAATGAGCAGTTCTTC.

This clone appeared once. CDR3 in DNA: TGCGCCAGCACCATGCTAGCGGGAGAAAAATGGGATGAGCAGTTCTTC. This codes for CASTMLAGEKWDEQFF. V usage is TRBV5-1 and J usage is TRBJ2-1, with TRBD2 identical over 10 bases. Germline loops: CDR1 SGHRS, CDR2 YFSETQ. The CDR3 is 16 amino acids. J was trimmed by 8 bases and V by 6 bases; bases with no gene match: 14.

This rearrangement joins TRBV3-1 (or the pseudogene TRBV3-2) to TRBJ2-1; TRBD2 matches at 10 bases. This CDR3 comprises 15 residues. Germline trimming cut 4 bases from V and 6 bases from J; bases unmatched to any gene: 6. CDR1 and CDR2 (germline): LGHDT, YNNKEL (reference sequence). CDR3 in DNA: TGTGCCAGCAGCCCAAGTTCTAGCGGGAGCAATGAGCAGTTCTTC. Translation gives CASSPSSSGSNEQFF.

As DNA, the CDR3 is TGTGCCAGCCAATGGGGGGACAATCAGCCCCAGCATTTT. It encodes CASQWGDNQPQHF. The V call is TRBV12-3 or TRBV12-4, the J call TRBJ1-5; tentative D call: TRBD1 (5 bases). The CDR3 loop spans 13 amino acids. The V gene lost 8 bases and the J gene lost 3 bases, with 11 bases spanning the gap.

The chain uses TRBV27 and TRBJ2-3; TRBD2 aligns across 7 bases. V shed 5 bases, J shed 4 bases, and the junction held 12 bases outside the gene matches. The CDR3 totals 16 residues. Germline CDR1 reads MNHEY; CDR2 reads SMNVEV (reference sequence). The CDR3 loop is CASSRIGGLIPDTQYF. In nucleotides, the CDR3 is TGTGCCAGCAGTCGTATCGGGGGGTTAATCCCAGATACGCAGTATTTT.

This clone appeared a single time. The rearrangement links TRBV6-4 to TRBJ2-1, with TRBD2 identical over 8 bases. The germline V gene has CDR1 MRHNA and CDR2 SNTAGT. V shed 7 bases, J shed 5 bases, and the junction held 10 bases outside the gene matches. This CDR3 contains 15 residues. This CDR3 is CASKASGAGDNEQFF. For the CDR3, the DNA is TGTGCCAGCAAGGCCAGCGGAGCGGGAGACAATGAGCAGTTCTTC.

This clone was counted only a few times. The rearrangement joins TRBV24-1 to TRBJ1-4; TRBD1 matches 8 bases. V shed 5 bases, J shed 6 bases, and the junction held 10 bases outside the gene matches. CDR1 is KGHDR, CDR2 SFDVKD, per germline. This CDR3 has 16 amino acids. The CDR3 sequence is CATSAGQGEGHEKLFF. The CDR3 bases are TGTGCCACCAGTGCTGGACAGGGAGAAGGGCATGAAAAACTGTTTTTT.

The chain couples TRBV18 to TRBJ2-1, with TRBD1 matching over 7 bases. Germline values: CDR1 KGHSH, CDR2 LQKENI. The CDR3 spans 14 residues. Trimming cost V 6 bases and J 7 bases; bases outside gene matches: 9. The DNA of the CDR3 is TGTGCCAGCTCGCCTTCCGGGACAGCTAATGAGCAGTTCTTC. Its translation is CASSPSGTANEQFF.

This chain links TRBV21-1 with TRBJ1-1; TRBD1, the D gene given by the table, was not confirmed from the DNA. TRBV21-1 is a pseudogene locus. The CDR3 is made up of 14 amino acids. CDR3 amino acids: CASSRGQGDTEAFF. The DNA for the CDR3 is TGTGCCAGCAGCAGAGGACAGGGTGACACTGAAGCTTTCTTT.

The V gene is TRBV12-3 or TRBV12-4, the J gene TRBJ1-5; 9 bases line up with TRBD1. The CDR3 is made up of 13 amino acids. V lost 6 bases, J lost 6 bases, and 3 bases stayed unmatched. CDR3 region: CASRPGQGQPQHF. In DNA, the CDR3 is TGTGCCAGCAGACCGGGACAGGGTCAGCCCCAGCATTTT.

V is TRBV5-5 and J is TRBJ2-3; 10 bases match TRBD1. The CDR3 covers 17 residues. V dropped 3 bases and J dropped 4; count of bases not matched to a gene: 11. Per germline, CDR1 SGHKS and CDR2 YYEKEE (reference sequence). CDR3 bases: TGTGCCAGCAGCTCCTCCCCTGGGACAGGGGAAGCAGATACGCAGTATTTT. As protein: CASSSSPGTGEADTQYF.